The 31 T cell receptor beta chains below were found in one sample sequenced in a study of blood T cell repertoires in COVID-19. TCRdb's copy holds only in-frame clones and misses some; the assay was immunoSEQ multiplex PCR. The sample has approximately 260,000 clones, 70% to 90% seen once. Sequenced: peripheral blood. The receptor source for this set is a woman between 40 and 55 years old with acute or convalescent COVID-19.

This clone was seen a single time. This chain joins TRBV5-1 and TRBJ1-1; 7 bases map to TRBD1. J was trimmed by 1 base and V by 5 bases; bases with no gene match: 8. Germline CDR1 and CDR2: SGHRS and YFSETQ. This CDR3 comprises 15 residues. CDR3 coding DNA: TGCGCCAGCAGGTCGGCAGGGGGAGGGAACACTGAAGCTTTCTTT. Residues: CASRSAGGGNTEAFF. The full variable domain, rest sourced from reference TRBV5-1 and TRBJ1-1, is KAGVTQTPRYLIKTRGQQVTLSCSPISGHRSVSWYQQTPGQGLQFLFEYFSETQRNKGNFPGRFSGRQFSNSRSEMNVSTLELGDSALYLCASRSAGGGNTEAFFGQGTRLTVV.

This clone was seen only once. CDR3 DNA: TGTGCCGTATACCCGGGACAGACACTAACTAACTATGGCTACACCTTC. Protein: CAVYPGQTLTNYGYTF. The rearrangement links TRBV10-3 to TRBJ1-2; 7 bases are shared with TRBD1. Germline V gene data show CDR1 as ENHRY and CDR2 as SYGVKD. Losses at the gene ends were 11 bases for V and 0 bases for J; bases not matched to a gene: 15. The CDR3 sequence is 16 residues long.

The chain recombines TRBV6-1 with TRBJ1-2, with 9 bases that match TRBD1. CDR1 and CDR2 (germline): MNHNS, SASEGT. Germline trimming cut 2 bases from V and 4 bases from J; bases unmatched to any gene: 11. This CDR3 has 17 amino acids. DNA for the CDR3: TGTGCCAGCAGTGAATTTTTTGGGGGGACAGGGTCCTATGGCTACACCTTC. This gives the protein CASSEFFGGTGSYGYTF.

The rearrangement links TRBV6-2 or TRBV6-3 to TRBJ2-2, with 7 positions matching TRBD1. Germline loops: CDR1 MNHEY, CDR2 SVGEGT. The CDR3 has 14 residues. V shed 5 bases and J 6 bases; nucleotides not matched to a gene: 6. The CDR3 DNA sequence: TGTGCCAGCAGTAGACAGGGTGATCCCGGGGAGCTGTTTTTT. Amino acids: CASSRQGDPGELFF.

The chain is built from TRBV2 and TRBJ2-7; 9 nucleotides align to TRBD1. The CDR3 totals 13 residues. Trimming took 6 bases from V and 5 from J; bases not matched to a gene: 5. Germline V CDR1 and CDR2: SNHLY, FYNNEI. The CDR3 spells CASRGTGSNEQYV. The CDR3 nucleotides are TGTGCCAGCAGAGGGACAGGGTCTAACGAGCAGTACGTC.

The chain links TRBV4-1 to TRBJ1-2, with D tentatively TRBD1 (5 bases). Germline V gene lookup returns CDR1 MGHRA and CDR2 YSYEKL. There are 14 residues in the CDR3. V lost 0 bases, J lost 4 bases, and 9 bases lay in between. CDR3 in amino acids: CASSQDRGIYGYTF. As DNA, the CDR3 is TGCGCCAGCAGCCAAGATCGGGGGATCTATGGCTACACCTTC.

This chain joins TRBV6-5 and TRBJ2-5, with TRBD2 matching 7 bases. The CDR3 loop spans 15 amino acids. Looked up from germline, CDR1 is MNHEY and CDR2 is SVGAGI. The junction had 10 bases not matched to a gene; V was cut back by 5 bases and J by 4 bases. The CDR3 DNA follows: TGTGCCAGCAGTCAGGGAGGGCATCCCCTAGAGACCCAGTACTTC. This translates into CASSQGGHPLETQYF.

CDR3 loop: CASRVDSRAFF. CDR3 DNA sequence: TGTGCCAGCAGGGTCGACAGTAGAGCTTTCTTT. This chain uses TRBV6-5 with TRBJ1-1; D might be TRBD1 (5 bases). CDR1 is MNHEY and CDR2 is SVGAGI in the germline V gene. V lost 6 bases, J lost 10 bases, and 12 bases lay in between. The CDR3 spans 11 residues.

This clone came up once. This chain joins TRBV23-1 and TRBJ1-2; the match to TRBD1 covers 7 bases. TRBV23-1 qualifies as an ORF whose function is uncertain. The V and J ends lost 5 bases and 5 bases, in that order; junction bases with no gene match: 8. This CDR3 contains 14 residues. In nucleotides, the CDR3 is TGCGCCAGCAGTACGCGGACAGGATTGTATGGCTACACCTTC. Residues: CASSTRTGLYGYTF.

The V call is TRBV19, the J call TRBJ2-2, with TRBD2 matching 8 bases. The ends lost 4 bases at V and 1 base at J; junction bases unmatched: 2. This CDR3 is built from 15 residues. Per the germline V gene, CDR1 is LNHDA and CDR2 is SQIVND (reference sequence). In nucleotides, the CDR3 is TGTGCCAGTAGTAGGCGGGGGGTGAACACCGGGGAGCTGTTTTTT. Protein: CASSRRGVNTGELFF. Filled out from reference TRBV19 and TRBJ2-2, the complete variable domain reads DGGITQSPKYLFRKEGQNVTLSCEQNLNHDAMYWYRQDPGQGLRLIYYSQIVNDFQKGDIAEGYSVSREKKESFPLTVTSAQKNPTAFYLCASSRRGVNTGELFFGEGSRLTVL.

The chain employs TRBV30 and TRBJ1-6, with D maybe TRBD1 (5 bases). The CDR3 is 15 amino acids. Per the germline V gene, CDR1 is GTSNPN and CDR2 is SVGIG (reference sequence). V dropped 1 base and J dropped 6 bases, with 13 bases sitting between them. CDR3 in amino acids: CAWSGRVPFNSPLHF. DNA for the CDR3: TGTGCCTGGAGTGGCAGGGTACCTTTTAATTCACCCCTCCACTTT.

The CDR3, as DNA: TGTGCCAGCAGCTTTGGCGGGGGGGCCCAAGAGACCCAGTACTTC. Translation: CASSFGGGAQETQYF. The chain employs TRBV7-2 and TRBJ2-5; 9 bases are shared with TRBD2. This CDR3 region has 15 residues. In germline, CDR1 is SGHTA, CDR2 FQGNSA. V shed 3 bases, J shed 1 base, and the junction held 3 bases outside the gene matches. Filled out from reference TRBV7-2 and TRBJ2-5, the complete variable domain reads GAGVSQSPSNKVTEKGKDVELRCDPISGHTALYWYRQSLGQGLEFLIYFQGNSAPDKSGLPSDRFSAERTGGSVSTLTIQRTQQEDSAVYLCASSFGGGAQETQYFGPGTRLLVL.

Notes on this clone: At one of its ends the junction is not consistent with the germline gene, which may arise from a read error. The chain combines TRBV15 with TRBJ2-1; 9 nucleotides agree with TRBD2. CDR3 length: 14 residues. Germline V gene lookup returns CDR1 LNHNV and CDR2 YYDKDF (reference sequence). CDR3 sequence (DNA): TGTGCCTCCAGCTCCGGGACTAGCAACAATGAGCAGTTCTTC. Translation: CASSSGTSNNEQFF.

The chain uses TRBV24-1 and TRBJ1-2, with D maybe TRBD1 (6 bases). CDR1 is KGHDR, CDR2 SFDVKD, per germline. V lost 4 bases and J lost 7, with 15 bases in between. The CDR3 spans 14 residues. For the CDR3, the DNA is TGTGCCACCAGTGACCCCTCGACAGGTATTGGCTACACCTTC. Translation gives CATSDPSTGIGYTF.

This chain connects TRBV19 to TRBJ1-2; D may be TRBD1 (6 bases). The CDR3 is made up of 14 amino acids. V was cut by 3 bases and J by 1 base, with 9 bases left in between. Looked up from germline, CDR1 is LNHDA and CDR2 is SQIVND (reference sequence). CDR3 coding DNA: TGTGCCAGTAGTATCTCAGGGGATAACTATGGCTACACCTTC. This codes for CASSISGDNYGYTF.

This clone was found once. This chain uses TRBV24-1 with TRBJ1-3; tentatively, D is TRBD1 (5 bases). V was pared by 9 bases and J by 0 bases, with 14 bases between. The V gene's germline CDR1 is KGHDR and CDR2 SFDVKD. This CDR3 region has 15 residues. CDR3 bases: TGTGCCACCCTGTATCAGGGCCTCTCTGGAAACACCATATATTTT. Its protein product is CATLYQGLSGNTIYF.

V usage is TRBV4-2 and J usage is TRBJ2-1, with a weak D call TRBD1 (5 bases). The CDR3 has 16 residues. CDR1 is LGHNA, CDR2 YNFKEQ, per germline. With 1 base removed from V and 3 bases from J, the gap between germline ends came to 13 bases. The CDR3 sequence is CASSQAAAQDYNEQFF. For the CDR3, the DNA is TGTGCCAGCAGCCAAGCGGCGGCACAGGACTACAATGAGCAGTTCTTC.

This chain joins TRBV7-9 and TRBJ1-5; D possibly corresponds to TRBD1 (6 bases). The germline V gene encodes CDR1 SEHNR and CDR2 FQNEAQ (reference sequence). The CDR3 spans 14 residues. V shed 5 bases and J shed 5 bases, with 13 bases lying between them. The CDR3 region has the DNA TGTGCCAGCAGCCGTGGACAGCAGGATCAGCCCCAGCATTTT. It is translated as CASSRGQQDQPQHF.

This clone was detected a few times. As DNA, the CDR3 is TGCAGCGTTGAAACGACAACCAGCGCTTTCTTT. This encodes CSVETTTSAFF. V is TRBV29-1 and J is TRBJ1-1; no clear D. Trimming left V 2 bases short and J 11 bases short, with 12 bases between. The CDR3 loop spans 11 amino acids. Germline loops: CDR1 SQVTM, CDR2 ANQGSEA.

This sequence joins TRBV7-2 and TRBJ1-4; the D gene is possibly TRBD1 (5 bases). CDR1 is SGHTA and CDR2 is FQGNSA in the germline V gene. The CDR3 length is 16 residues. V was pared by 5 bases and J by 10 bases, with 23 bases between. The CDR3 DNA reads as TGTGCCAGCAGCCTGGACACTTCTGTGGCCCTTCGAAAACTGTTTTTT. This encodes CASSLDTSVALRKLFF.

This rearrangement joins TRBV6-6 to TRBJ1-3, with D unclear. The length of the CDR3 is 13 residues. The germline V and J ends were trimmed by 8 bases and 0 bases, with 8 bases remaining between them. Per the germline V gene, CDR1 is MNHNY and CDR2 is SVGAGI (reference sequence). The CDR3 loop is CASSRSSGNTIYF. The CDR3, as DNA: TGTGCCAGCTCGAGGAGCTCTGGAAACACCATATATTTT.

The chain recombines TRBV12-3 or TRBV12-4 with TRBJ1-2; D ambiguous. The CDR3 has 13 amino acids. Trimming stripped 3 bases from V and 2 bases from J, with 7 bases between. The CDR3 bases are TGTGCCAGCAGTTTCGGGTCGAACTATGGCTACACCTTC. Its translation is CASSFGSNYGYTF.

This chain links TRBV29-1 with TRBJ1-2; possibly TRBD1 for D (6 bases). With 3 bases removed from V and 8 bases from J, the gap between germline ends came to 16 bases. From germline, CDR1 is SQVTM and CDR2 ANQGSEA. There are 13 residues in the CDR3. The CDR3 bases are TGCAGCGTTGACGGCCAGGGGACGGGCGGCTACACCTTC. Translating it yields CSVDGQGTGGYTF. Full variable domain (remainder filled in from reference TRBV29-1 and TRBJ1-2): SAVISQKPSRDICQRGTSLTIQCQVDSQVTMMFWYRQQPGQSLTLIATANQGSEATYESGFVIDKFPISRPNLTFSTLTVSNMSPEDSSIYLCSVDGQGTGGYTFGSGTRLTVV.

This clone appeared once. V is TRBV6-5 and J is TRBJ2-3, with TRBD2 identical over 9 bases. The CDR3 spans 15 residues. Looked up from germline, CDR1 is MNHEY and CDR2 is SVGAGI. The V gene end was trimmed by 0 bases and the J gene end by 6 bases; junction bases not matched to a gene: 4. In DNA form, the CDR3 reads TGTGCCAGCAGTTACTCCGGGACTAGCAAGGATACGCAGTATTTT. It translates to CASSYSGTSKDTQYF.

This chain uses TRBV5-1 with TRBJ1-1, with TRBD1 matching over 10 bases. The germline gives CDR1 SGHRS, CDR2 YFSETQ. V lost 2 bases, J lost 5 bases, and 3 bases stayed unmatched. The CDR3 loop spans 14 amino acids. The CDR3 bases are TGCGCCAGCAGCTTCCGGACAGGGGGTACTGAAGCTTTCTTT. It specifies CASSFRTGGTEAFF. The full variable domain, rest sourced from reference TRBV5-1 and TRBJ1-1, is KAGVTQTPRYLIKTRGQQVTLSCSPISGHRSVSWYQQTPGQGLQFLFEYFSETQRNKGNFPGRFSGRQFSNSRSEMNVSTLELGDSALYLCASSFRTGGTEAFFGQGTRLTVV.

CDR3 sequence: CATSDSGVHREKLFF. CDR3 in DNA: TGTGCCACCAGTGACTCAGGGGTCCATCGTGAAAAACTGTTTTTT. The chain carries TRBV24-1 and TRBJ1-4; D is possibly TRBD1 (6 bases). The germline gives CDR1 KGHDR, CDR2 SFDVKD. Trimming left V 4 bases short and J 7 bases short, with 15 bases between. The CDR3 covers 15 residues.

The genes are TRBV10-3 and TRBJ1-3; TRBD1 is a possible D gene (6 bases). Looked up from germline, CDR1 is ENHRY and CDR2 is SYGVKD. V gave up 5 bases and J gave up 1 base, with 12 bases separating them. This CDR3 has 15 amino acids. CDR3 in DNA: TGTGCCATCAGTCCACAGGGCACGTCTGGAAACACCATATATTTT. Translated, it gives CAISPQGTSGNTIYF.

Here the CDR3 reads CASSTRPGLWGAEAFF. CDR3 bases: TGTGCCAGCAGTACCCGACCGGGGCTCTGGGGGGCTGAAGCTTTCTTT. The chain couples TRBV27 to TRBJ1-1; D is perhaps TRBD1 (5 bases). This CDR3 contains 16 residues. Germline CDR1 reads MNHEY; CDR2 reads SMNVEV (reference sequence). V was shortened by 5 bases and J by 6 bases, with 22 bases between the two germline ends.

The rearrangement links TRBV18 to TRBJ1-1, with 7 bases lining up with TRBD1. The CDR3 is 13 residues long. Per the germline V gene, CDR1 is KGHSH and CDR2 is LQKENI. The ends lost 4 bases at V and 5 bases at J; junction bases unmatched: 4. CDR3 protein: CASSRLQGTEAFF. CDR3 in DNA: TGTGCCAGCTCACGTTTACAGGGGACTGAAGCTTTCTTT.

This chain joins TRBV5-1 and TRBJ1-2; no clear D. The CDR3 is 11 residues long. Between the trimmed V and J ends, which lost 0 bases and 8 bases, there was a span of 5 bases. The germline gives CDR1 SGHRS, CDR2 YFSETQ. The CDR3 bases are TGCGCCAGCAGCTTGGACGGGGGCTACACCTTC. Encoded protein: CASSLDGGYTF.

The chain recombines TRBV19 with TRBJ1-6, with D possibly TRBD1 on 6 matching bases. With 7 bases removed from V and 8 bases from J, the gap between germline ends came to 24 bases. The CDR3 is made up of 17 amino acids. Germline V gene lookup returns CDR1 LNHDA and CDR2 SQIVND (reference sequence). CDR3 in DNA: TGTGCCAGTAACAAAAGCGGGGGGCCACATCCCCATTCACCCCTCCACTTT. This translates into CASNKSGGPHPHSPLHF. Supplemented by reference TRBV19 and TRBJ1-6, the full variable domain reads DGGITQSPKYLFRKEGQNVTLSCEQNLNHDAMYWYRQDPGQGLRLIYYSQIVNDFQKGDIAEGYSVSREKKESFPLTVTSAQKNPTAFYLCASNKSGGPHPHSPLHFGNGTRLTVT.